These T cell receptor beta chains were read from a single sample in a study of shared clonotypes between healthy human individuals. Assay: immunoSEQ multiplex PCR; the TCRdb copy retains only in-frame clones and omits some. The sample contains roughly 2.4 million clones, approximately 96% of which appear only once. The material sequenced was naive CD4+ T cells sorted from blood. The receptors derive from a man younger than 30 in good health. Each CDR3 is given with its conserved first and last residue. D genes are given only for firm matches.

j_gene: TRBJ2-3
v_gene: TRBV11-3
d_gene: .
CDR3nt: TGTGCCAGCAGCCTCGACTCAAACCGAGGCACAGATACGCAGTATTTT
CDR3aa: CASSLDSNRGTDTQYF

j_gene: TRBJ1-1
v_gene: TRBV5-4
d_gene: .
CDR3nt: TGTGCCAGCAGCTTGGTGGGGAATAGAATGAACACTGAAGCTTTCTTT
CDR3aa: CASSLVGNRMNTEAFF

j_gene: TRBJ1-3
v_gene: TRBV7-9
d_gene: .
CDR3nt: TGTGCCAGCAGCCCCCAGGGTTCACGGGGAAACACCATATATTTT
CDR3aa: CASSPQGSRGNTIYF

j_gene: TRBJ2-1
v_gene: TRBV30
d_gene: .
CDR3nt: TGTGCCTGGAGTGACAGCCTGTCTGAGCAGTTCTTC
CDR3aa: CAWSDSLSEQFF

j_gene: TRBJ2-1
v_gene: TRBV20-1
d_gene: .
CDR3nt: TGCAGTGGGGGACCGATCAATGAGCAGTTCTTC
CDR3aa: CSGGPINEQFF

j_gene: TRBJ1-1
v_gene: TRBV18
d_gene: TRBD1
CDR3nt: TGTGCCAGCTCGACGTTAGGGTCAGGGGGGGACACTGAAGCTTTCTTT
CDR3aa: CASSTLGSGGDTEAFF

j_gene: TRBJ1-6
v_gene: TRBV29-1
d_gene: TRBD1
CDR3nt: TGCAGCGTTGGGGAACAGGGGCGCACCCTCCACTTT
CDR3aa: CSVGEQGRTLHF

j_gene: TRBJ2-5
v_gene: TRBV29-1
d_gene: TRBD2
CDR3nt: TGCAGCGTCCTACTCAGCGGGGGGGCCGGGGAGACCCAGTACTTC
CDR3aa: CSVLLSGGAGETQYF

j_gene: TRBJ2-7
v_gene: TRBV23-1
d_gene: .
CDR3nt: TGCGCCAGCATCAAAAATTGGGCAGGGTCCTACGAGCAGTACTTC
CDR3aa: CASIKNWAGSYEQYF

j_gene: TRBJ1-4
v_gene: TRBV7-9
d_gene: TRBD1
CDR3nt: TGTGCCAGCAGCGTAGGGACAGTAAATAATGAAAAACTGTTTTTT
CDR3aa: CASSVGTVNNEKLFF